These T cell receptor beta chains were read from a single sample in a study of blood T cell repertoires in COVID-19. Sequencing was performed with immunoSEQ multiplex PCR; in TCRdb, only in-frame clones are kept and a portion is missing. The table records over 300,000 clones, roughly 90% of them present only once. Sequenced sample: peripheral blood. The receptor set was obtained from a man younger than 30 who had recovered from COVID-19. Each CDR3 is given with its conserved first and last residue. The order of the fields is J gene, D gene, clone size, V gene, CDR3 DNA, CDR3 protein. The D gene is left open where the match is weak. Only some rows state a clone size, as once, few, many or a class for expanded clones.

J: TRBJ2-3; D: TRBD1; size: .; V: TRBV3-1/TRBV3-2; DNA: TGTGCCAGCAGCCCAGGGGGCCCCACAGATACGCAGTATTTT; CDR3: CASSPGGPTDTQYF
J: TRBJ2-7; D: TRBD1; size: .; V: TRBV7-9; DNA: TGTGCCAGCAGCTTAGAAGGGACAGGGGGGACCTACGAGCAGTACTTC; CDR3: CASSLEGTGGTYEQYF
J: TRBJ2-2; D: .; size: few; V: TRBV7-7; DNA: TGTGCTAGCAGCTTAGGCCTAGGGGAAACCGGGGAGCTGTTTTTT; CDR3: CASSLGLGETGELFF
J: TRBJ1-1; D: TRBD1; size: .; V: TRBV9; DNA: TGTGCCAGCAGCGCCGACAGGGGAACTGAAGCTTTCTTT; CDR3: CASSADRGTEAFF
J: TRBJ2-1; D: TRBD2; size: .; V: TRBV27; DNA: TGTGCCAGCAGCTCCATAGCGGGGGGTACGAACAATGAGCAGTTCTTC; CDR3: CASSSIAGGTNNEQFF
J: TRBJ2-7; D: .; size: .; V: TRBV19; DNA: TGTGCCAGTAGTATAGGTGGGGCGACCTACGAGCAGTACTTC; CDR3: CASSIGGATYEQYF
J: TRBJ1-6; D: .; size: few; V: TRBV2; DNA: TGTGCCAGCATTCGTAGCGAAAGTTCACCCCTCCACTTT; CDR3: CASIRSESSPLHF
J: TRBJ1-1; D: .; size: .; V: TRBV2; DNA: TGTGCCAGTATTTGGACAGCCTTGAACACTGAAGCTTTCTTT; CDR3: CASIWTALNTEAFF
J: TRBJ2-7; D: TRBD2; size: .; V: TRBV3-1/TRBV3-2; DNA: TGTGCCAGCAGCCAAGAAGGCTGGCGGGAGGGAGTCAACGAGCAGTACTTC; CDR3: CASSQEGWREGVNEQYF
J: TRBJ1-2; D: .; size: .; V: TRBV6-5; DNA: TGTGCCAGCAGCCCCGGAGCTACTGGCTACACCTTC; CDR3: CASSPGATGYTF
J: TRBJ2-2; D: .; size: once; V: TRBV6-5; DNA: TGTGCCAGCATTCCCACCCTACGATCCGGGGAGCTGTTTTTT; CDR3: CASIPTLRSGELFF
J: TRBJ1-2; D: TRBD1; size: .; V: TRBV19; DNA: TGTGCCAGTTCAGGGGGCCCCGTCTATGGCTACACCTTC; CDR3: CASSGGPVYGYTF
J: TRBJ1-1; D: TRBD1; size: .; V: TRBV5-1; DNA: TGCGCCAGCAGCTTGCAACAGGGGGCTGGCACTGAAGCTTTCTTT; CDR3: CASSLQQGAGTEAFF
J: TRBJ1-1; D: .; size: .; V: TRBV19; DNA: TGTGCCAGTAGTTCATTGACGGGGAGGAACACTGAAGCTTTCTTT; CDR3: CASSSLTGRNTEAFF
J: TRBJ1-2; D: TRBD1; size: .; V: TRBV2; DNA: TGTGCCAGCAGTGGACCGGGACAGGGGGCGATTGGCTACACCTTC; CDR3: CASSGPGQGAIGYTF
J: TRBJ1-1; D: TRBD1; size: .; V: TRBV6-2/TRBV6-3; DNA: TGTGCCAGCAGTTACTACGCCACAGGGGCTCCAAAGAACACTGAAGCTTTCTTT; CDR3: CASSYYATGAPKNTEAFF
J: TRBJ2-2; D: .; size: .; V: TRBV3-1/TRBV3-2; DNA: TGTGCCAGCAGCTTACCCCCGGTAGCGGCAGGGAACACCGGGGAGCTGTTTTTT; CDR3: CASSLPPVAAGNTGELFF
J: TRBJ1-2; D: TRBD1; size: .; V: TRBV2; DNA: TGTGCCAGCAGTGTAACAGGGGTTTCTGGCTACACCTTC; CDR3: CASSVTGVSGYTF
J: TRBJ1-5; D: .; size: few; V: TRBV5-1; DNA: TGCGCCAGCAGAGACAGCCCAGAGGAGCAGCCCCAGCATTTT; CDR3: CASRDSPEEQPQHF
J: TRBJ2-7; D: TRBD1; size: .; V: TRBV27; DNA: TGTGCCAGCAGTCCCGGGACAGGGGAATACGAGCAGTACTTC; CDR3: CASSPGTGEYEQYF
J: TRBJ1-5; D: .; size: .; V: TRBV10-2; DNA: TGCGCCAGCAGTGAGTTGGGGGGACCCCAGCCCCAGCATTTT; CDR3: CASSELGGPQPQHF
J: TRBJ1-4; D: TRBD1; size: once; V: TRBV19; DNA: TGTGCCAGTACCACAGGGGAAACTAATGAAAAACTGTTTTTT; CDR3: CASTTGETNEKLFF
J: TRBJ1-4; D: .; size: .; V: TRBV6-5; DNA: TGTGCCAGCAGTTCCTTGGACGGCACTAGACCCGAAAAACTGTTTTTT; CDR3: CASSSLDGTRPEKLFF
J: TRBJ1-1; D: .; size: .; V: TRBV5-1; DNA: TGCGCCAGCAGCTGGAATCCCGGGACAAACACTGAAGCTTTCTTT; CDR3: CASSWNPGTNTEAFF
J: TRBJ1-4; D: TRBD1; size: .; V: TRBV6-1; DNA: TGTGCCAGCAGTGATGACAGGGGTGCAGGTGAAAAACTGTTTTTT; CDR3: CASSDDRGAGEKLFF
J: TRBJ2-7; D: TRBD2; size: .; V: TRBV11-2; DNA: TGTGCCAGCAGCTTAGGATTTCAAGGGACTACTTGGCGGGAGCAGTACTTC; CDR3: CASSLGFQGTTWREQYF
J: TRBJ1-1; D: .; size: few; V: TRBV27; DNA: TGTGCCAGCAGTGGGGCAGGCAACACTGAAGCTTTCTTT; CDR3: CASSGAGNTEAFF
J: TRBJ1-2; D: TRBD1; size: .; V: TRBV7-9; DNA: TGTGCCAGCAGGTCCGGGACAGGGGAAAACTACTATGGCTACACCTTC; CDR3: CASRSGTGENYYGYTF
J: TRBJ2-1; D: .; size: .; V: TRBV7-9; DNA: TGTGCCAGCAGCTTAGCGAGAGTCCTTTACAATGAGCAGTTCTTC; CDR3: CASSLARVLYNEQFF
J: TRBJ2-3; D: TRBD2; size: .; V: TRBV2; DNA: TGTGCCAGCAGTGATAGCGGGATGCGGGATACGCAGTATTTT; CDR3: CASSDSGMRDTQYF
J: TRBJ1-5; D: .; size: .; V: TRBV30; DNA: TGTGCCTGGAGTGTAGAGAGCAATCAGCCCCAGCATTTT; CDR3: CAWSVESNQPQHF
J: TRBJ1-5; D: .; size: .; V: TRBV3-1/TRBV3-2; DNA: TGTGCCAGCAGCCAAGAGGGCGGGGTCAATCAGCCCCAGCATTTT; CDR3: CASSQEGGVNQPQHF
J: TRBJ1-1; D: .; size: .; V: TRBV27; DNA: TGTGCCAGCAGTTTATCTGCTGGGGGGGACACTGAAGCTTTCTTT; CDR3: CASSLSAGGDTEAFF
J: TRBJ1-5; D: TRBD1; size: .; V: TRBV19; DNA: TGTGCCAGTAGTAAACACCCCCGGGATACAGGGGACGGGAGCAATCAGCCCCAGCATTTT; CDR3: CASSKHPRDTGDGSNQPQHF
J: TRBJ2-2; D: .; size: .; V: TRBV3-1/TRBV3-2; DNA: TGTGCCAGCAGCCAAGTCCCCAGGGGAGCCTACACCGGGGAGCTGTTTTTT; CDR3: CASSQVPRGAYTGELFF
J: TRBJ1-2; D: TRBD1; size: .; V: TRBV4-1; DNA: TGCGCCAGTTTAGACAGGGGCTATGGCTACACCTTC; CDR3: CASLDRGYGYTF
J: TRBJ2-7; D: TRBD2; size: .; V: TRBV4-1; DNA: TGCGCCAGCAGCCAATTAGCGGGGGCCTACGAGCAGTACTTC; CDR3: CASSQLAGAYEQYF
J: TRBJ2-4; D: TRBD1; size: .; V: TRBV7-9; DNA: TGTGCCAGCAGCCCTAGACAGGGGATAGGGAACATTCAGTACTTC; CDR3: CASSPRQGIGNIQYF
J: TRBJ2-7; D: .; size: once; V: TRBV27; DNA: TGTGCCAGCAGCACCTCGTCGTCAGGGGCCTACGAGCAGTACTTC; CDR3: CASSTSSSGAYEQYF
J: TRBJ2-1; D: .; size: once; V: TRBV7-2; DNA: TGTGCCAGCAGCTCTCCCTCCTACAATGAGCAGTTCTTC; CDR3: CASSSPSYNEQFF
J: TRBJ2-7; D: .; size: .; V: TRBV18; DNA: TGTGCCAGCTCACTAATAGCAGGGGCCCAAGCCTACGAGCAGTACTTC; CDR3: CASSLIAGAQAYEQYF
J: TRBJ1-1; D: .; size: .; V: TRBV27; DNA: TGTGCCAGCAGCCCTAAGGGGGACACTGAAGCTTTCTTT; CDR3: CASSPKGDTEAFF
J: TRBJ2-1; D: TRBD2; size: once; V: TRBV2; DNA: TGTGCCAGCAGCTGGACTAGCGGGCTCTACAATGAGCAGTTCTTC; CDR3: CASSWTSGLYNEQFF
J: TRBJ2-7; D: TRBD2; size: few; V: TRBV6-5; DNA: TGTGCCAGCACACGGGAGGGGTCCTACGAGCAGTACTTC; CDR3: CASTREGSYEQYF
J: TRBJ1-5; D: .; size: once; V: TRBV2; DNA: TGTGCCAGCAGTGGAGAGGGGGGGCGGTTAGTTCAGCCCCAGCATTTT; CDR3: CASSGEGGRLVQPQHF
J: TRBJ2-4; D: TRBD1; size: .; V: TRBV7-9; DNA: TGTGCCAGCGTAGACAGGGTCAAAAACATTCAGTACTTC; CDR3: CASVDRVKNIQYF
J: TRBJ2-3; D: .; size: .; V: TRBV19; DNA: TGTGCCAGTAGTATAGGGGGGGACGTCGATACGCAGTATTTT; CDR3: CASSIGGDVDTQYF
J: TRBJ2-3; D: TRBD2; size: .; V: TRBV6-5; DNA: TGTGCCAGCAGTTACTCGGGGACTAGCGCAGATACGCAGTATTTT; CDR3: CASSYSGTSADTQYF
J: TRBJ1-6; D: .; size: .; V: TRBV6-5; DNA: TGTGCCAGCAGTATCGGAGGTTATAGTAATTCACCCCTCCACTTT; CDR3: CASSIGGYSNSPLHF
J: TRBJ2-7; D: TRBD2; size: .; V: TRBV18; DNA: TGTGCCAGCTCCCGCGGACTAGCAACCACCTACGAGCAGTACTTC; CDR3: CASSRGLATTYEQYF
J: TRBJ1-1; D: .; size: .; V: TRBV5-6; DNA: TGTGCCAGCAGCTTGAGCAGGTGGACTGAAGCTTTCTTT; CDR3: CASSLSRWTEAFF
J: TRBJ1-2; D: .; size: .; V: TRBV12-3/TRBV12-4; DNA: TGTGCCAGCAGTCCCTCGGGGGGCAGTGGCTACACCTTC; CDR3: CASSPSGGSGYTF
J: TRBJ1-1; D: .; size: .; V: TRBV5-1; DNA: TGCGCCAGCAGCTCGGGGGAGGGATATGCTACTGAAGCTTTCTTT; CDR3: CASSSGEGYATEAFF
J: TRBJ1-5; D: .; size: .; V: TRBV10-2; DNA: TGCGCCAGCAGTTTAAATAGCAATCAGCCCCAGCATTTT; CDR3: CASSLNSNQPQHF
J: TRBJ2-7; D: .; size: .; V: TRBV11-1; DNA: TGTGCCAGCAGCCACCCGGCAGGGGGGTCCTACGAGCAGTACTTC; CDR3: CASSHPAGGSYEQYF
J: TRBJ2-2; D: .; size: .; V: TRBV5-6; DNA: TGTGCCAGCAGCTTGCTCGGGGGGAACACCGGGGAGCTGTTTTTT; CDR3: CASSLLGGNTGELFF
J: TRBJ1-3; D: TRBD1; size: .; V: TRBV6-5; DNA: TGTGGAGGGGGGACAGAGAGCTCTGGAAACACCATATATTTT; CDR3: CGGGTESSGNTIYF